The clone carrying this T cell receptor beta chain was recorded a few times. The antigen remains undetermined. The entirety of the isolated RNA underwent reverse transcription, so expressed TCRB transcripts were sequenced. Sequenced by immunoSEQ multiplex PCR; TCRdb stores in-frame clones only, minus some. The sample has some 330,000 clones; 10% to 15% are singletons. The sample comes from a study of beta chain features in type 1 diabetes. Study outcomes and limitations: For Type 1 diabetes patients, all four CD4+ subsets carried TCRB CDR3s that were moderately but significantly shorter. In type 1 diabetes patients, VDJ junctions had fewer insertions; deletions at these junctions were more frequent.

Sequencing input: naive CD4+ T cells from blood. The receptor comes from a woman younger than 35 with type 1 diabetes.

The CDR3 bases are TGTGCCAGCACCAACAGCTACGAGCAGTACTTC. It translates to CASTNSYEQYF. V usage is TRBV6-5 and J usage is TRBJ2-7; D is uncertain. With 7 bases removed from V and 3 bases from J, the gap between germline ends came to 7 bases. This CDR3 is built from 11 residues. Germline V gene data show CDR1 as MNHEY and CDR2 as SVGAGI.